This T cell receptor (beta chain) was sequenced in a study of identical twins. CDR1 is LNHNV and CDR2 is YYDKDF in the germline V gene (reference sequence). V shed 10 bases and J shed 2 bases, with 16 bases lying between them. The CDR3 runs 14 residues. TCRdb reanalysed the 5' RACE reads using MiXCR and keeps one entry per CDR3 protein. The table records about 220,000 distinct CDR3 sequences, 7% to 8.5% of them present only once. This clonotype was observed a few times. This same sample was also part of a study on yellow fever vaccine responses in identical twins.

The J gene is TRBJ2-3, the V gene TRBV15, with D perhaps TRBD2 (7 bases). The clonotype originates from a woman younger than 35 in good health. Specimen: CD8+ T cells sorted from blood. The CDR3 nucleotides read TGTGCCATCGAGCGAGGGGGGGACACAGATACGCAGTATTTT. Its protein is CAIERGGDTDTQYF.